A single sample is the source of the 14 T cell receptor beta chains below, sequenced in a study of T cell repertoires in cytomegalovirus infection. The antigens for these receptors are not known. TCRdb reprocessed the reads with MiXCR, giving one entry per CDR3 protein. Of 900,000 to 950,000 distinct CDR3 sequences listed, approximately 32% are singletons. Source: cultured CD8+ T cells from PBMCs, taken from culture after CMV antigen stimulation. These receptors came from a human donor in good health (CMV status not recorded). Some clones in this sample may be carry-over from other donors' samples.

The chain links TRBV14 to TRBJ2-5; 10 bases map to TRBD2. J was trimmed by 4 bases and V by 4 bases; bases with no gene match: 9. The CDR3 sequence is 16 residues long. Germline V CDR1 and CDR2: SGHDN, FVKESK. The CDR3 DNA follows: TGTGCCAGCAGCCCCGTCGGGGCTAGCGGGGGAGAGACCCAGTACTTC. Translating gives CASSPVGASGGETQYF. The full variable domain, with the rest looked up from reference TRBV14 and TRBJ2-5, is EAGVTQFPSHSVIEKGQTVTLRCDPISGHDNLYWYRRVMGKEIKFLLHFVKESKQDESGMPNNRFLAERTGGTYSTLKVQPAELEDSGVYFCASSPVGASGGETQYFGPGTRLLVL.

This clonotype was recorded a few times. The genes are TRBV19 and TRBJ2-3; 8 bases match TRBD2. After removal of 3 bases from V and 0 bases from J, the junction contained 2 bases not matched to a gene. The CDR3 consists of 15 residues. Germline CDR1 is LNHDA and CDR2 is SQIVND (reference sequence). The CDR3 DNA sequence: TGTGCCAGTAGTATTGCGGGGGGTAGCACAGATACGCAGTATTTT. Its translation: CASSIAGGSTDTQYF.

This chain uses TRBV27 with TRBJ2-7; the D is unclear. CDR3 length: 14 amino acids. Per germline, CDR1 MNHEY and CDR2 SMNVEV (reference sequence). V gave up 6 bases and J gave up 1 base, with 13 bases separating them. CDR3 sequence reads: CASSHGRLSYEQYF. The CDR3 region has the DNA TGTGCCAGCAGCCACGGCAGATTATCCTACGAGCAGTACTTC.

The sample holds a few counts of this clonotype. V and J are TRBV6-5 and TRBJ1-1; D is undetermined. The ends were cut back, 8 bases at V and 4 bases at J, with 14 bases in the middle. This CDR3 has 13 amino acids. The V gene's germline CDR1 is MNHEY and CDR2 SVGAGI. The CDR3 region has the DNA TGTGCCAGCGGGGTATGGAAGGGCACTGAAGCTTTCTTT. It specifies CASGVWKGTEAFF.

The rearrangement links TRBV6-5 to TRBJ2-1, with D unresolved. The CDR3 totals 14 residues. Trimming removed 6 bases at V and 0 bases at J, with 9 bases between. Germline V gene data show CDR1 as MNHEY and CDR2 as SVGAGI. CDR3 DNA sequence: TGTGCCAGCAGCTGGTCGGACTCCTACAATGAGCAGTTCTTC. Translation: CASSWSDSYNEQFF.

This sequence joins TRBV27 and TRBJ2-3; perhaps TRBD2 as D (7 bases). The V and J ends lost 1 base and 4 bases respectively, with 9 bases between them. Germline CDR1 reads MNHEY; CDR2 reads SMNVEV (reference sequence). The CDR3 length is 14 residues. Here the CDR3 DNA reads TGTGCCAGCAGTTTATGGGGGGGCGCAGATACGCAGTATTTT. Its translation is CASSLWGGADTQYF.

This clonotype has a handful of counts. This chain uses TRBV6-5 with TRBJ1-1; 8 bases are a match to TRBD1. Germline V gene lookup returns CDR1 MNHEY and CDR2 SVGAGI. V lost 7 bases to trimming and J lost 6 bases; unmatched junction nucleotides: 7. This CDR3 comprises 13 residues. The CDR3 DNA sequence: TGTGCCAGCACCCTACAGGGGGGGGCTGAAGCTTTCTTT. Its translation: CASTLQGGAEAFF.

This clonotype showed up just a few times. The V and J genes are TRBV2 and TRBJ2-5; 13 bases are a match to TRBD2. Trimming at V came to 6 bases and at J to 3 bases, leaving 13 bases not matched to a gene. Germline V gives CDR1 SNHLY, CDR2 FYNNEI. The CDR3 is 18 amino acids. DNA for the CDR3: TGTGCCAGCAGCAGAACTAGCGGGGGGGCGCTCGTTGAAGAGACCCAGTACTTC. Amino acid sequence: CASSRTSGGALVEETQYF.

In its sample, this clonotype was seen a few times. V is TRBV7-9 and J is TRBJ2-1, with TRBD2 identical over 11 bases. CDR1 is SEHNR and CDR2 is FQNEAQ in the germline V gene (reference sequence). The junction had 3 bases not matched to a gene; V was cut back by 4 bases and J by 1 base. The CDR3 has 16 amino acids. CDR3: CASSSTSGESYNEQFF. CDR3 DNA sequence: TGTGCCAGCAGCTCGACTAGCGGGGAATCCTACAATGAGCAGTTCTTC.

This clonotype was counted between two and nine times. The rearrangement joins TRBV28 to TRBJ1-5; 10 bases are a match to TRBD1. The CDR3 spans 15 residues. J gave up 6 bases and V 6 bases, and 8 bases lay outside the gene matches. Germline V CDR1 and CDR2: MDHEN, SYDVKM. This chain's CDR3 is CASSRPGQGSQPQHF. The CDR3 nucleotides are TGTGCCAGCAGCCGACCGGGACAGGGGAGTCAGCCCCAGCATTTT. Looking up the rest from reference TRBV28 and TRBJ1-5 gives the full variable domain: DVKVTQSSRYLVKRTGEKVFLECVQDMDHENMFWYRQDPGLGLRLIYFSYDVKMKEKGDIPEGYSVSREKKERFSLILESASTNQTSMYLCASSRPGQGSQPQHFGDGTRLSIL.

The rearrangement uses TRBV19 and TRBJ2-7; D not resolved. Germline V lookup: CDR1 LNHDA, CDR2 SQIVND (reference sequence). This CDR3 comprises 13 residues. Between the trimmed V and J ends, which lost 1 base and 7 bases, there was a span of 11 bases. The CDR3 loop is CASSIGRAKEQYF. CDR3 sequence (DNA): TGTGCCAGTAGTATAGGAAGGGCTAAAGAGCAGTACTTC.

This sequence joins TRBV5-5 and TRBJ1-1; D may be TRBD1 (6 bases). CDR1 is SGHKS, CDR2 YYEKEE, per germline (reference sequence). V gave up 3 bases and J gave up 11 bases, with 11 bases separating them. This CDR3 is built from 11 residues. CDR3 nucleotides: TGTGCCAGCAGCTGGGGGCCAACGGCTTTCTTT. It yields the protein CASSWGPTAFF. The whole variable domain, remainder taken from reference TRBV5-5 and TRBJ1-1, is DAGVTQSPTHLIKTRGQQVTLRCSPISGHKSVSWYQQVLGQGPQFIFQYYEKEERGRGNFPDRFSARQFPNYSSELNVNALLLGDSALYLCASSWGPTAFFGQGTRLTVV.

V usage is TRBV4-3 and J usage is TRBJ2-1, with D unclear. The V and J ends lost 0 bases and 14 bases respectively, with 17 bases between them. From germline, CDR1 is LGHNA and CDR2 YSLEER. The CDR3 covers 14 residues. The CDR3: CASSQDLNPAEEFF. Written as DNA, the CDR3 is TGCGCCAGCAGCCAAGACCTGAACCCTGCAGAGGAGTTCTTC.

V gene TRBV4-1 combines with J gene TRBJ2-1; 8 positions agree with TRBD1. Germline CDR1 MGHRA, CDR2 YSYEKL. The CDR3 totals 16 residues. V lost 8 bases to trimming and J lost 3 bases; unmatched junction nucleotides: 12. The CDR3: CASGITGTGDYNEQFF. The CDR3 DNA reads TGCGCCAGCGGGATTACCGGGACAGGAGACTACAATGAGCAGTTCTTC.